This entry lists 22 T cell receptor beta chains sequenced from one sample in a study of blood T cells in healthy people across ages. A J-beta primer mix and a sample-barcoded 5' primer were used in a second PCR of roughly 6 to 12 cycles. TCRdb passed the 5' RACE reads through MiXCR, listing each CDR3 protein once. The repertoire consists of approximately 800,000 distinct CDR3 sequences, with roughly 34% occurring once and the leading ten covering approximately 12%. The sample consisted of blood. The receptors come from a young man in good health.

V is TRBV7-2 and J is TRBJ2-4; D unclear. This CDR3 contains 10 residues. The V gene's germline CDR1 is SGHTA and CDR2 FQGNSA. The ends were cut back, 5 bases at V and 7 bases at J, with 3 bases in the middle. As DNA, the CDR3 is TGTGCCAGCAGCGGGAACATTCAGTACTTC. Amino acids: CASSGNIQYF.

In this sample, this clonotype turned up a few times. The chain combines TRBV20-1 with TRBJ1-1; 7 bases fit TRBD1. The CDR3 is 13 amino acids. Trimming removed 4 bases from V and 1 base from J; junction bases left unmatched: 3. CDR1 DFQATT and CDR2 SNEGSKA come from the germline V gene (reference sequence). The CDR3 DNA sequence: TGCAGTGCTACGACAGGGACGAACACTGAAGCTTTCTTT. Its translation: CSATTGTNTEAFF.

There are many counts of this clonotype. V and J are TRBV12-3 or TRBV12-4 and TRBJ2-7; 8 nucleotides agree with TRBD1. The CDR3 is made up of 12 amino acids. J lost 7 bases, V lost 8 bases, and 7 bases had no gene match. DNA of the CDR3: TGTGCCAGCCGGACAGGGTTGATGGAGCAGTACTTC. Its protein is CASRTGLMEQYF.

The chain has TRBV30 and TRBJ1-6, with D possibly being TRBD1 (5 bases). Looked up from germline, CDR1 is GTSNPN and CDR2 is SVGIG (reference sequence). V was clipped by 5 bases and J by 8 bases, with 16 bases between them. The CDR3 runs to 14 residues. The CDR3 DNA sequence: TGTGCCTGGGGAGCTGGGACTTACTATTCACCCCTCCACTTT. This sequence encodes CAWGAGTYYSPLHF.

This clonotype was counted a few times. The rearrangement joins TRBV6-5 to TRBJ1-2; D gene unclear. Germline CDR1 MNHEY, CDR2 SVGAGI. The CDR3 extends over 14 amino acids. V was cut by 6 bases and J by 4 bases, with 15 bases left in between. As DNA, the CDR3 is TGTGCCAGCAGCCCAGACACGGACGCCTATGGCTACACCTTC. As protein: CASSPDTDAYGYTF.

The J gene is TRBJ2-1, the V gene TRBV11-2; unclear D gene. The J call could be wrong; TRBJ2-7 is a better fit for the DNA end. Germline loops: CDR1 SGHAT, CDR2 FQNNGV. This CDR3 has 17 amino acids. CDR3 residues: CASSLTLSESSYNEQYF. The CDR3 DNA is TGTGCCAGCAGCTTAACTCTCTCCGAGAGCTCCTACAATGAGCAGTACTTC.

This clonotype has just a few counts. The chain has TRBV12-3 or TRBV12-4 and TRBJ1-1; no definite D call. This CDR3 region has 15 residues. V was clipped by 6 bases and J by 0 bases, with 14 bases between them. The CDR3 DNA sequence: TGTGCCAGCAGGGGAATGGGCCTGATGAACACTGAAGCTTTCTTT. It is translated as CASRGMGLMNTEAFF.

This chain links TRBV6-6 with TRBJ1-5; 8 nucleotides agree with TRBD1. Germline V lookup: CDR1 MNHNY, CDR2 SVGAGI (reference sequence). The CDR3 is 17 amino acids. J lost 1 base, V lost 4 bases, and 9 bases had no gene match. The CDR3 DNA follows: TGTGCCAGCAGTTCTCAACAGGGGGTCACGAGCAATCAGCCCCAGCATTTT. The encoded protein is CASSSQQGVTSNQPQHF.

This clonotype was picked up many times. The V and J genes are TRBV20-1 and TRBJ1-1, with TRBD1 matching over 8 bases. Germline V gene sequence: CDR1 DFQATT, CDR2 SNEGSKA (reference sequence). With 0 bases clipped from V and 4 bases from J, the junction kept 4 bases outside the gene matches. CDR3 size: 14 residues. CDR3 protein: CSARDPGGGTEAFF. CDR3 nucleotide sequence: TGCAGTGCTAGAGATCCAGGGGGCGGCACTGAAGCTTTCTTT.

This clonotype was observed a few times. The V gene is TRBV3-1, the J gene TRBJ2-3, with D maybe TRBD2 (6 bases). The CDR3 has 14 amino acids. Germline V CDR1 and CDR2: LGHDT, YNNKEL (reference sequence). Deletions cut 7 bases from V and 3 bases from J, with 14 bases between. CDR3 bases: TGTGCCAGCACGGGACTTCCTCAAACAGATACGCAGTATTTT. It translates to CASTGLPQTDTQYF.

The table lists this clonotype with many counts. The chain links TRBV7-2 to TRBJ2-7; D gene ambiguous. Germline V gives CDR1 SGHTA, CDR2 FQGNSA. This CDR3 contains 14 residues. V was cut by 8 bases and J by 0 bases, with 14 bases left in between. This CDR3 is CASQPGRNSYEQYF. In DNA, the CDR3 is TGTGCCAGCCAACCCGGACGGAACTCCTACGAGCAGTACTTC.

The J gene is TRBJ2-3, the V gene TRBV10-3; D may match TRBD1 or TRBD2 (6 bases each). V was cut by 4 bases and J by 4 bases, with 12 bases left in between. Germline CDR1 reads ENHRY; CDR2 reads SYGVKD. The CDR3 is 14 residues long. Written as DNA, the CDR3 is TGTGCCATCAGTGGGGGGGACACTTCAGATACGCAGTATTTT. Its translation is CAISGGDTSDTQYF.

The V and J genes are TRBV7-2 and TRBJ2-2, with 11 bases aligning to TRBD2. This CDR3 spans 15 amino acids. Germline V lookup: CDR1 SGHTA, CDR2 FQGNSA. The J segment lost 2 bases and the V segment lost 9 bases, leaving 5 bases of the junction unmatched. As DNA, the CDR3 is TGTGCCAGTGTCACTAGCGGGGGAAACACCGGGGAGCTGTTTTTT. Amino acid sequence: CASVTSGGNTGELFF.

The rearrangement joins TRBV28 to TRBJ1-4; the D is unclear. Trimming cost V 4 bases and J 16 bases, with 19 bases left between them. The CDR3 length is 13 residues. CDR1 is MDHEN, CDR2 SYDVKM, per germline. The CDR3 nucleotides read TGTGCCAGCAGTTCCCCCCCTGGGCCTTTCCCGTTTTTT. It specifies CASSSPPGPFPFF.

V gene TRBV27 combines with J gene TRBJ1-1; TRBD1 aligns across 7 bases. Germline CDR1 reads MNHEY; CDR2 reads SMNVEV (reference sequence). Trimming took 6 bases from V and 5 from J; bases not matched to a gene: 6. The CDR3 totals 13 residues. The CDR3 DNA sequence: TGTGCCAGCAGCACGACAGGGATGACTGAAGCTTTCTTT. Encoded protein: CASSTTGMTEAFF.

Notes on this clonotype: One end of the junction does not line up with germline, which may come from a read error. The V gene is TRBV9, the J gene TRBJ1-2; maybe TRBD1 (6 bases). Per the germline V gene, CDR1 is SGDLS and CDR2 is YYNGEE. The CDR3 has 13 residues. The CDR3 nucleotides read TGTGCCGGCAGCGGGTACAGGGATTATGGCTACACCTTC. Protein sequence: CAGSGYRDYGYTF.

The chain has TRBV21-1 and TRBJ2-3. TRBV21-1 is a pseudogene locus. The CDR3 has 14 amino acids. This CDR3 reads CASSKDQITDTQYF. The CDR3 region has the DNA TGTGCCAGCAGCAAGGACCAGATCACAGATACGCAGTATTTT.

The chain is built from TRBV28 and TRBJ2-4; D is uncertain. TRBJ2-7 explains the end of the DNA better; the J call may be wrong. The length of the CDR3 is 12 residues. Germline CDR1 is MDHEN and CDR2 is SYDVKM. The CDR3 region has the DNA TGTGCCAGCAGTTTCCAGAACTACGAGCAGTACTTC. Translated, it gives CASSFQNYEQYF.

This clonotype was recorded many times. The chain carries TRBV5-1 and TRBJ2-3, with no clear D. Deletions cut 5 bases from V and 0 bases from J, with 16 bases between. The CDR3 runs 16 residues. In germline, CDR1 is SGHRS, CDR2 YFSETQ. CDR3 sequence: CASSLAGFPSTDTQYF. As DNA, the CDR3 is TGCGCCAGCAGTCTGGCTGGGTTCCCCAGCACAGATACGCAGTATTTT. The full variable domain, in which reference TRBV5-1 and TRBJ2-3 provide the parts outside the CDR3, is KAGVTQTPRYLIKTRGQQVTLSCSPISGHRSVSWYQQTPGQGLQFLFEYFSETQRNKGNFPGRFSGRQFSNSRSEMNVSTLELGDSALYLCASSLAGFPSTDTQYFGPGTRLTVL.

In this sample, this clonotype turned up once. This sequence joins TRBV29-1 and TRBJ1-1, with TRBD1 as a possible D gene (5 bases). The CDR3 sequence is 11 residues long. Germline CDR1 and CDR2: SQVTM and ANQGSEA. V was trimmed by 7 bases and J by 5 bases, leaving 11 bases between them. This CDR3 reads CSGGSRTEAFF. For the CDR3, the DNA is TGCAGCGGGGGGTCCCGGACTGAAGCTTTCTTT.

This clonotype was observed a handful of times. A junction end diverges from the germline sequence, so it may reflect a read error. The chain employs TRBV20-1 and TRBJ2-3, with D perhaps matching TRBD2 (6 bases). Germline V lookup: CDR1 DFQATT, CDR2 SNEGSKA (reference sequence). The CDR3 is 15 residues long. The CDR3 DNA reads as TGCAGTGCCCGGGGGAGGACCTATAGCAAAGATACGCAGTATTTT. Amino acid sequence: CSARGRTYSKDTQYF.

A few counts support this clonotype. The V gene is TRBV12-3 or TRBV12-4, the J gene TRBJ1-1; D uncertain. This CDR3 contains 10 residues. V was shortened by 1 base and J by 10 bases, with 4 bases between the two germline ends. Here the CDR3 reads CASSLDGAFF. CDR3 nucleotide sequence: TGTGCCAGCAGTTTAGACGGAGCTTTCTTT.